Each of the 24 T cell receptor beta chains below was sequenced from the same sample in a study of T-cell reconstitution after alpha-beta-depleted transplantation in children. A TCRbeta library incorporating unique molecular identifiers was prepared. In TCRdb, the PCR reads were re-called with MiXCR into one record per CDR3 protein. Of around 490,000 distinct CDR3 sequences in the sample, roughly 11% were seen once. Specimen: PBMCs, mostly from graft donor cells, collected 180 days after TCRalphabeta/CD19-depleted stem cell transplant. The source of these receptors is a female patient younger than 10 who had a stem cell transplant for aplastic anemia, so the T cells may come from the graft donor.

This clonotype was detected only a few times. The V call is TRBV20-1, the J call TRBJ2-7; TRBD2 aligns across 11 bases. Germline assignment: CDR1 DFQATT and CDR2 SNEGSKA (reference sequence). This CDR3 spans 17 amino acids. V gave up 0 bases and J gave up 4 bases; unmatched junction bases: 11. CDR3 coding DNA: TGCAGTGCTAGAGATCTAGCGGGAGGCCGACTCAGTTACGAGCAGTACGTC. It yields the protein CSARDLAGGRLSYEQYV.

This clonotype has at least ten counts. The gene calls are TRBV7-9 and TRBJ2-1; D remains ambiguous. Germline V gene lookup returns CDR1 SEHNR and CDR2 FQNEAQ (reference sequence). V was pared by 3 bases and J by 0 bases, with 9 bases between. The CDR3 totals 15 residues. CDR3 region: CASSFSRSSYNEQFF. Written as DNA, the CDR3 is TGTGCCAGCAGCTTTTCCAGGAGCTCCTACAATGAGCAGTTCTTC.

This clonotype showed up many times. The rearrangement links TRBV29-1 to TRBJ2-3; D is unclear. V dropped 4 bases and J dropped 2 bases, with 7 bases sitting between them. CDR3 size: 12 residues. CDR1 and CDR2 (germline): SQVTM, ANQGSEA. The CDR3 spells CSVVLNTDTQYF. The CDR3 DNA reads as TGCAGCGTTGTACTTAACACAGATACGCAGTATTTT.

This rearrangement joins TRBV5-6 to TRBJ2-7; D possibly uses TRBD1 or TRBD2 (6 bases each). The CDR3 spans 16 residues. Germline CDR1 is SGHDT and CDR2 is YYEEEE. Trimming took off 4 bases at V and 7 bases at J, with 24 bases between the two ends. This chain's CDR3 is CASSLARAGGLKEQYV. DNA for the CDR3: TGTGCCAGCAGCCTTGCCCGGGCCGGGGGCCTAAAGGAGCAGTACGTC.

The genes are TRBV6-2 or TRBV6-3 and TRBJ2-2; D is uncertain. The CDR3 extends over 14 amino acids. The germline gives CDR1 MNHEY, CDR2 SVGEGT. V lost 0 bases, J lost 5 bases, and 7 bases lay in between. CDR3 in DNA: TGTGCCAGCAGTTACTCGGAATGGACCGGGGAGCTGTTTTTT. It yields the protein CASSYSEWTGELFF.

This chain uses TRBV29-1 with TRBJ2-7; 12 nucleotides match TRBD2. J gave up 4 bases and V 4 bases, and 14 bases lay outside the gene matches. In germline, CDR1 is SQVTM, CDR2 ANQGSEA. The CDR3 covers 17 residues. In nucleotides, the CDR3 is TGCAGCGTTGGGGCTAGCGGGAGGGCCGAAGGCCTATACGAGCAGTACTTC. Encoded protein: CSVGASGRAEGLYEQYF.

The chain joins TRBV7-2 to TRBJ2-7, with D perhaps assigned TRBD1 or TRBD2 (6 bases each). Trimming cost V 2 bases and J 2 bases, with 16 bases left between them. CDR1 is SGHTA and CDR2 is FQGNSA in the germline V gene. CDR3 length: 16 amino acids. CDR3 residues: CASSLHSGGGPYEQYF. As DNA, the CDR3 is TGTGCCAGCAGCTTACATTCCGGGGGCGGCCCCTACGAGCAGTACTTC.

The table lists this clonotype with a few counts. V is TRBV4-3 and J is TRBJ2-1; D might be TRBD1 or TRBD2, each matching 5 bases. The CDR3 has 15 residues. The V gene lost 4 bases and the J gene lost 6 bases, with 16 bases spanning the gap. Germline assignment: CDR1 LGHNA and CDR2 YSLEER. CDR3 bases: TGCGCCAGCAGCCTACGACCCGGGACGGTCAATGAGCAGTTCTTC. This encodes CASSLRPGTVNEQFF.

The chain joins TRBV4-3 to TRBJ2-3; D may be TRBD1 or TRBD2 (5 bases each). V lost 0 bases, J lost 5 bases, and 12 bases lay in between. The CDR3 totals 15 residues. CDR1 and CDR2 (germline): LGHNA, YSLEER. The CDR3 loop is CASSQDSRDLDTQYF. In DNA, the CDR3 is TGCGCCAGCAGCCAAGATTCCCGGGACCTAGATACGCAGTATTTT.

A few counts support this clonotype. This chain connects TRBV10-3 to TRBJ2-7; TRBD2 matches 16 bases. The V segment lost 10 bases and the J segment 2 bases; nucleotides outside the gene matches: 17. Germline lookup yields CDR1 ENHRY and CDR2 SYGVKD. This CDR3 contains 19 residues. CDR3 DNA sequence: TGTGCCACTCTTCATTGGGTCCCGGGACTAGCGGGAGGGGCCTACGAGCAGTACTTC. This translates into CATLHWVPGLAGGAYEQYF.

This clonotype came up many times. The CDR3 loop is CASSPNRGLGEQYV. The CDR3 nucleotides are TGTGCCAGCAGCCCGAACAGGGGGCTCGGCGAGCAGTACGTC. V gene TRBV7-2 combines with J gene TRBJ2-7, with TRBD1 matching 9 bases. Losses at the gene ends were 5 bases for V and 6 bases for J; bases not matched to a gene: 8. Germline values: CDR1 SGHTA, CDR2 FQGNSA. The CDR3 has 14 residues.

There are a few counts of this clonotype. The gene calls are TRBV7-9 and TRBJ2-7, with D unresolved. V was cut by 5 bases and J by 0 bases, with 8 bases left in between. CDR1 is SEHNR, CDR2 FQNEAQ, per germline (reference sequence). CDR3 length: 13 amino acids. The DNA of the CDR3 is TGTGCCAGCAGCGCCCCCAGCTCCTACGAGCAGTACGTC. The encoded protein is CASSAPSSYEQYV.

V and J are TRBV4-3 and TRBJ2-5, with TRBD1 matching over 8 bases. Trimming at V came to 0 bases and at J to 2 bases, leaving 5 bases not matched to a gene. Germline loops: CDR1 LGHNA, CDR2 YSLEER. This CDR3 is 16 amino acids long. This CDR3 reads CASSQDLGTGQETQYF. The CDR3 nucleotides read TGCGCCAGCAGCCAAGATCTGGGGACAGGACAAGAGACCCAGTACTTC.

The chain couples TRBV12-3 or TRBV12-4 to TRBJ1-2; tentative D call: TRBD1 (5 bases). V was shortened by 3 bases and J by 5 bases, with 16 bases between the two germline ends. This CDR3 has 15 residues. The DNA for the CDR3 is TGTGCCAGCAGTTTCAAGGGACGTCAAGGATATGGCTACACCTTC. This codes for CASSFKGRQGYGYTF.

This clonotype was seen many times. The rearrangement uses TRBV10-3 and TRBJ2-7; the match to TRBD1 covers 9 bases. The trim removed 4 bases at V and 0 bases at J, leaving 4 bases unmatched. This CDR3 has 15 amino acids. Germline V CDR1 and CDR2: ENHRY, SYGVKD. The CDR3 DNA follows: TGTGCCATCAGTGGGCCGGGACAGGGCTCCTACGAGCAGTACTTC. It codes for CAISGPGQGSYEQYF.

The chain joins TRBV27 to TRBJ1-2; weak D call: TRBD1 (5 bases). V was cut by 3 bases and J by 0 bases, with 14 bases left in between. In germline, CDR1 is MNHEY, CDR2 SMNVEV (reference sequence). The CDR3 is 16 amino acids. Written as DNA, the CDR3 is TGTGCCAGCAGTTTCCTCGGGGGGGGATCTAACTATGGCTACACCTTC. It encodes CASSFLGGGSNYGYTF.

The chain uses TRBV7-3 and TRBJ2-7; D may correspond to TRBD1 or TRBD2 (5 bases each). From germline, CDR1 is SGHTA and CDR2 FQGTGA. The CDR3 totals 15 residues. V shed 0 bases and J shed 4 bases, with 13 bases lying between them. The CDR3 reads CASSLTAGTRYEQYF. The CDR3 DNA sequence: TGTGCCAGCAGCTTAACGGCAGGGACGAGGTACGAGCAGTACTTC.

This clonotype showed up just a few times. The chain couples TRBV21-1 to TRBJ2-2; the table's TRBD2 call for D was not verified on the DNA. TRBV21-1 is a pseudogene locus. The length of the CDR3 is 16 residues. The CDR3 nucleotides are TGTGCCAGCAGCAAGCTGGCTAGCGGGAACACCGGGGAGCTGTTTTTT. Protein sequence: CASSKLASGNTGELFF.

This clonotype occurred many times. The rearrangement uses TRBV5-1 and TRBJ1-4; weak D call: TRBD1 (6 bases). The CDR3 is made up of 14 amino acids. Germline loops: CDR1 SGHRS, CDR2 YFSETQ. The V end lost 5 bases, the J end lost 6 bases, and 14 bases lay between the germline ends. The chain's CDR3 is CASSGGLSDEKLFF. The CDR3 bases are TGCGCCAGCAGTGGGGGGCTCTCTGATGAAAAACTGTTTTTT.

In its sample, this clonotype was seen a few times. V is TRBV15 and J is TRBJ2-7, with a possible D match to TRBD1 (5 bases). V lost 6 bases, J lost 1 base, and 16 bases lay in between. The CDR3 totals 15 residues. Germline V gene data show CDR1 as LNHNV and CDR2 as YYDKDF (reference sequence). The CDR3 sequence is CATSRAVAGSYEQYF. The CDR3, as DNA: TGTGCCACCAGTCGCGCCGTGGCAGGGTCCTACGAGCAGTACTTC.

Worth noting for this clonotype: The junction shows a germline mismatch at one end, possibly a read error. The chain joins TRBV3-1 to TRBJ2-7; no clear D. The CDR3 totals 13 residues. Germline-derived CDR1 and CDR2 are LGHDT and YNNKEL (reference sequence). CDR3 sequence: CASSQEAGYKQYF. The CDR3 bases are TGTGCCAGCAGCCAAGAGGCAGGCTACAAGCAGTACTTC.

This clonotype showed up just a few times. The chain uses TRBV12-5 and TRBJ2-7, with D perhaps TRBD1 (6 bases). This CDR3 has 18 amino acids. V lost 0 bases, J lost 0 bases, and 18 bases lay in between. Looked up from germline, CDR1 is LGHNT and CDR2 is FRNRAP. Here the CDR3 DNA reads TGTGCTAGTGGTTTGGTACTAGGGCCAGGGGCCAGCTCCTACGAGCAGTACGTC. Residues: CASGLVLGPGASSYEQYV.

The V and J genes are TRBV12-3 or TRBV12-4 and TRBJ2-1; TRBD2 aligns across 8 bases. The CDR3 runs 15 residues. After removal of 5 bases from V and 7 bases from J, the junction contained 10 bases not matched to a gene. CDR3 in amino acids: CASSPPGLGGNEQFF. CDR3 DNA: TGTGCCAGCAGTCCACCGGGACTAGGAGGGAATGAGCAGTTCTTC.

This clonotype was picked up a small number of times. CDR3 nucleotide sequence: TGTGCCAGCAGCCGGGGGGGGGACAGGGGTGTGTTTGGCACAGATACGCAGTATTTT. Its translation: CASSRGGDRGVFGTDTQYF. The chain carries TRBV7-2 and TRBJ2-3; 10 bases line up with TRBD1. This CDR3 spans 19 amino acids. Unmatched junction bases numbered 15, after V lost 5 bases and J lost 1 base. Germline V CDR1 and CDR2: SGHTA, FQGNSA.